A selection of T cell receptor beta chains follows, all from one sample in a study of CD8 T cells in Susac syndrome. A single record per CDR3 protein comes from TCRdb applying MiXCR to the immunoSEQ multiplex PCR reads. Among 200,000 to 300,000 distinct CDR3 sequences listed, 90% to 95% were seen once. Sequencing used CD4+ T cells from PBMCs. These receptors were taken from a human donor with multiple sclerosis. Each CDR3 is given with its conserved first and last residue. The D gene is left open where the match is weak. Clone size, where shown, is once, few, many, or a class for clones that have expanded.

V,D,length,size,J,CDR3,DNA
TRBV7-3,NA,12,few,TRBJ1-1,CASSLRDTEAFF,TGTGCCAGCAGCTTAAGGGACACTGAAGCTTTCTTT
TRBV29-1,NA,12,NA,TRBJ1-2,CSVEEWGDGYTF,TGCAGCGTTGAAGAGTGGGGTGACGGCTACACCTTC
TRBV3-1,NA,14,NA,TRBJ1-2,CASSSMTVNYGYTF,TGTGCCAGCAGCTCCATGACGGTGAACTATGGCTACACCTTC
TRBV29-1,TRBD2,14,NA,TRBJ2-3,CSAPSGGRTDTQYF,TGCAGCGCGCCTAGCGGGGGGCGGACAGATACGCAGTATTTT
TRBV27,NA,12,few,TRBJ1-2,CASSLRGGGYTF,TGTGCCAGCAGTTTACGAGGTGGTGGCTACACCTTC
TRBV19,TRBD1,15,NA,TRBJ1-2,CASSPGQQPNYGYTF,TGTGCCAGTAGCCCGGGACAGCAGCCTAACTATGGCTACACCTTC
TRBV7-9,TRBD1,16,NA,TRBJ2-3,CASSSPPGQGPDTQYF,TGTGCCAGCAGCTCACCACCGGGACAGGGGCCAGATACGCAGTATTTT
TRBV28,NA,15,NA,TRBJ2-5,CASSFSEGVVETQYF,TGTGCCAGCAGTTTCAGCGAAGGGGTCGTGGAGACCCAGTACTTC
TRBV12-3/TRBV12-4,NA,11,NA,TRBJ1-4,CASSRGGKLFF,TGTGCCAGCAGCCGCGGGGGGAAACTGTTTTTT
TRBV24-1,NA,15,few,TRBJ2-3,CATSDPSGSTDTQYF,TGTGCCACCAGTGATCCCTCGGGGAGCACAGATACGCAGTATTTT
TRBV18,TRBD1,13,NA,TRBJ1-1,CASSQQGDTEAFF,TGTGCCAGCTCACAGCAGGGGGACACTGAAGCTTTCTTT
TRBV7-2,NA,13,NA,TRBJ1-5,CASSPRSNQPQHF,TGTGCCAGCAGCCCCCGGAGCAATCAGCCCCAGCATTTT
TRBV20-1,NA,14,NA,TRBJ2-5,CSARGGPLQETQYF,TGCAGTGCTAGAGGGGGACCGCTTCAAGAGACCCAGTACTTC
TRBV20-1,NA,15,NA,TRBJ2-1,CSASDGAAAYNEQFF,TGCAGTGCTTCCGACGGGGCGGCTGCATACAATGAGCAGTTCTTC
TRBV10-3,NA,16,NA,TRBJ1-6,CAISESMGEGNSPLHF,TGTGCCATCAGTGAGTCGATGGGGGAAGGGAATTCACCCCTCCACTTT
TRBV7-9,TRBD2,15,NA,TRBJ2-3,CASSQAGMGTDTQYF,TGTGCCAGCAGCCAAGCGGGGATGGGCACAGATACGCAGTATTTT
TRBV12-5,TRBD2,16,NA,TRBJ2-3,CASGLSGGAFTDTQYF,TGTGCTAGTGGTTTAAGCGGGGGAGCGTTCACAGATACGCAGTATTTT
TRBV12-3/TRBV12-4,TRBD1,13,NA,TRBJ1-2,CASSLTGGDGYTF,TGTGCCAGCAGTTTAACAGGGGGCGATGGCTACACCTTC
TRBV19,NA,15,NA,TRBJ1-1,CASTNPGRINTEAFF,TGTGCCAGTACCAATCCGGGACGGATTAACACTGAAGCTTTCTTT
TRBV3-1,NA,12,once,TRBJ2-5,CASREPQETQYF,TGTGCCAGCAGGGAGCCTCAAGAGACCCAGTACTTC
TRBV3-1,TRBD2,16,NA,TRBJ2-2,CASSQSGGLHTGELFF,TGTGCCAGCAGCCAAAGCGGGGGGCTTCACACCGGGGAGCTGTTTTTT
TRBV6-1,NA,13,NA,TRBJ1-4,CASSFYSSEKLFF,TGTGCCAGCAGTTTCTATTCGTCTGAAAAACTGTTTTTT
TRBV11-1,NA,15,NA,TRBJ1-1,CASSRSGTVNTEAFF,TGTGCCAGCAGCCGCAGCGGGACGGTGAACACTGAAGCTTTCTTT
TRBV29-1,NA,13,NA,TRBJ1-2,CSVEGGKDYGYTF,TGCAGCGTTGAAGGCGGGAAGGACTATGGCTACACCTTC
TRBV28,NA,14,NA,TRBJ1-5,CASSPFRGNQPQHF,TGTGCCAGCAGTCCCTTCAGGGGAAATCAGCCCCAGCATTTT
TRBV28,TRBD1,16,NA,TRBJ1-1,CASNPGGARWFTEAFF,TGTGCCAGCAACCCAGGGGGCGCGAGGTGGTTCACTGAAGCTTTCTTT
TRBV24-1,NA,15,few,TRBJ2-6,CATSEWTNGANVLTF,TGTGCCACCAGTGAATGGACGAATGGGGCCAACGTCCTGACTTTC
TRBV5-1,NA,17,NA,TRBJ1-3,CASSRLPDAASGNTIYF,TGCGCCAGCAGCCGACTCCCCGACGCAGCCTCTGGAAACACCATATATTTT
TRBV5-1,TRBD1,16,NA,TRBJ2-2,CASSLSRQGSAGELFF,TGCGCCAGCAGCTTGTCAAGACAGGGTTCAGCCGGGGAGCTGTTTTTT
TRBV12-3/TRBV12-4,NA,14,NA,TRBJ1-5,CASTTRRGSQPQHF,TGTGCCAGCACCACCCGGAGGGGAAGTCAGCCCCAGCATTTT
TRBV3-1,TRBD2,14,NA,TRBJ2-5,CASRTPGGEETQYF,TGTGCCAGCCGCACGCCCGGGGGGGAAGAGACCCAGTACTTC
TRBV5-1,TRBD1,16,NA,TRBJ2-1,CASSYEGQGIYNEQFF,TGCGCCAGCAGCTACGAAGGACAGGGAATTTACAATGAGCAGTTCTTC
TRBV6-6,NA,13,NA,TRBJ2-7,CASLSDNNYEQYF,TGTGCCAGCCTGAGTGACAATAACTACGAGCAGTACTTC
TRBV9,NA,15,NA,TRBJ2-3,CASSVQGQSLNTQYF,TGTGCCAGCAGCGTCCAAGGTCAATCCCTTAATACGCAGTATTTT
TRBV6-1,TRBD2,14,NA,TRBJ2-1,CAIETSGRYNEQFF,TGTGCCATCGAGACTAGCGGCCGCTACAATGAGCAGTTCTTC
TRBV7-8,NA,12,once,TRBJ2-5,CASSLELETQYF,TGTGCCAGCAGCTTAGAGTTGGAGACCCAGTACTTC
TRBV11-2,TRBD2,14,NA,TRBJ2-1,CASSLLAGVIEQFF,TGTGCCAGCAGCTTACTAGCGGGAGTTATTGAGCAGTTCTTC
TRBV28,TRBD2,15,NA,TRBJ2-5,CASSLMAGGHETQYF,TGTGCCAGCAGTTTAATGGCGGGGGGGCATGAGACCCAGTACTTC
TRBV28,NA,13,NA,TRBJ1-5,CASIARRNQPQHF,TGTGCCAGCATCGCAAGGCGCAATCAGCCCCAGCATTTT
TRBV3-1,NA,14,NA,TRBJ1-2,CASSQDGEIYGYTF,TGTGCCAGCAGCCAAGACGGTGAGATCTATGGCTACACCTTC
TRBV18,NA,15,NA,TRBJ2-2,CASSPPGRNTGELFF,TGTGCCAGCTCACCGCCAGGGAGGAACACCGGGGAGCTGTTTTTT
TRBV12-3/TRBV12-4,NA,15,NA,TRBJ1-1,CASSLQGGLWTEAFF,TGTGCCAGCAGTTTACAAGGGGGGTTGTGGACTGAAGCTTTCTTT
TRBV6-5,NA,13,NA,TRBJ1-1,CASTQRANTEAFF,TGTGCCAGCACTCAGCGGGCGAACACTGAAGCTTTCTTT
TRBV6-1,TRBD1,14,NA,TRBJ1-5,CASSGQGIYQPQHF,TGTGCCAGCAGTGGACAGGGAATATACCAGCCCCAGCATTTT
TRBV14,NA,13,NA,TRBJ2-1,CASSQVDRDEQFF,TGTGCCAGCAGCCAAGTTGATAGGGATGAGCAGTTCTTC
TRBV25-1,NA,13,NA,TRBJ1-6,CASSDRYNSPLHF,TGTGCCAGCAGTGATAGGTATAATTCACCCCTCCACTTT
TRBV2,NA,14,once,TRBJ1-2,CASSEATGYYGYTF,TGTGCCAGCAGTGAGGCGACAGGCTACTATGGCTACACCTTC
TRBV20-1,TRBD1,15,NA,TRBJ1-4,CSASLGTGEHEKLFF,TGCAGTGCTAGTTTGGGGACAGGGGAGCATGAAAAACTGTTTTTT